This T cell receptor beta chain was captured in a study of blood T cells in healthy people across ages. The CDR3 is 18 amino acids. Germline V CDR1 and CDR2: MGHRA, YSYEKL. V trimming: 3 bases; J trimming: 8 bases; junction bases outside the gene matches: 16. Alongside a J-beta primer mix, a sample-barcoded 5' primer served in a second PCR lasting 7 to 11 cycles. TCRdb ran MiXCR on the 5' RACE reads and lists one entry per CDR3 protein. The sample has 1.5 million to 2 million distinct CDR3 sequences; 34% are singletons. The chain links TRBV4-1 to TRBJ2-1, with TRBD2 identical over 10 bases. Sequenced material: blood. The sequence came from a woman aged 25 to 39 in good health. Written as DNA, the CDR3 is TGCGCCAGCAGCCAGCTCCCGGGACTAGCGACGGATCACGATGAGCAGTTCTTC. This translates into CASSQLPGLATDHDEQFF.